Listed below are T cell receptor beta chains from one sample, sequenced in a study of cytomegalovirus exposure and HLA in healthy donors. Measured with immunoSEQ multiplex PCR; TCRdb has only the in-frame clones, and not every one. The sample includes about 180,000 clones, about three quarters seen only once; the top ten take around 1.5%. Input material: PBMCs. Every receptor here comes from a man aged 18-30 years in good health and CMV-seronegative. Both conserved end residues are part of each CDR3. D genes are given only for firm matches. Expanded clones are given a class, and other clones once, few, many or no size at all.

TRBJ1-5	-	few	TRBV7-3	CASSLTDLWTDNQPQHF
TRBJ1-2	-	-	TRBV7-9	CASSPYGASVNYGYTF
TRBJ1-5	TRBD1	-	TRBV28	CASIGGDRGFQPQHF
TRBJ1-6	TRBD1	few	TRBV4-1	CASSHHGQGMNSPLHF
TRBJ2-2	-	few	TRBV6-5	CASSYGGPGNTGELFF
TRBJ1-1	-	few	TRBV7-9	CASESWNTEAFF
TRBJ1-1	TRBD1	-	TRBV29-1	CSASKDRGRAFF
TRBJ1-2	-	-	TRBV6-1	CASSELTAGYGYTF
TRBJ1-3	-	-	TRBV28	CASSLGGSISGNTIYF
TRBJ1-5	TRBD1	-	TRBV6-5	CASRRDRNQPQHF
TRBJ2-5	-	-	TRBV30	CAWSVGTVGTQYF
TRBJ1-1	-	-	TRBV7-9	CASSLGGGVTEAFF
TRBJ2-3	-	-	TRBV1	CTSSRTGGGTDTQYF
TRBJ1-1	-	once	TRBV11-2	CASSRWGGVSVTEAFF
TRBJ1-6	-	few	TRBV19	CASRAGTYINSPLHF
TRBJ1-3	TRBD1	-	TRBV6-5	CASSYSTGTGNTIYF